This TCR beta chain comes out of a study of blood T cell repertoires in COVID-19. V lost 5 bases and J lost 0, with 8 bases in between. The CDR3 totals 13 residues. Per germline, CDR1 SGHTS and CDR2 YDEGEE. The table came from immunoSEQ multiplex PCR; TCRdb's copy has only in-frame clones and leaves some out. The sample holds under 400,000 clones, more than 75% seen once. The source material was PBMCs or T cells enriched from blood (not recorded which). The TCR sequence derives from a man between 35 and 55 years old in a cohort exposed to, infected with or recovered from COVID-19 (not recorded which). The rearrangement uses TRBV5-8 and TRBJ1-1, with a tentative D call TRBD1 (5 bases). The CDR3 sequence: CASRQTVNTEAFF. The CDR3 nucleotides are TGTGCCAGCAGGCAGACAGTGAACACTGAAGCTTTCTTT.